This T cell receptor beta chain was identified during a study of regulatory T cells in long-lasting Graves disease. Study information: In persistent Graves' disease, antithyroid drugs had been taken for over 5 years and TSH receptor antibodies stayed positive. Study results and limitations: In persistent patients, shared public clonotypes (roughly 2,700) outnumbered those in new patients (approximately 940).

Time point of the sample: persistent/refractory GD, antithyroid drugs over 5 years with positive TRAb. From RNA extracted from PBMCs, the TCR library was made. Criteria from the American Thyroid Association guidelines were applied to diagnose Graves' disease. It was an endocrinology department in Xi'an, China, that provided the patients. For TCR beta, libraries came from iRepertoire HTBI primers and Arm-PCR of CDR3 regions. TCRdb itself ran the multiplex PCR reads through MiXCR, one entry per CDR3 protein. This sample has around 400,000 distinct CDR3 sequences, with 20% to 25% found just once. This CDR3 contains 13 residues. The V end lost 3 bases, the J end lost 0 bases, and 5 bases lay between the germline ends. CDR1 SGHDN and CDR2 FVKESK come from the germline V gene. With respect to this clonotype: The antigen is undetermined.

The V and J genes are TRBV14 and TRBJ1-1, with D unresolved. The receptor comes from a woman aged 40 to 50 with Graves disease. Material: peripheral blood mononuclear cells (PBMCs), obtained when the disease was refractory, from a patient treated with antithyroid drugs. Here the CDR3 reads CASSHGLNTEAFF. Here the CDR3 DNA reads TGTGCCAGCAGCCACGGTCTGAACACTGAAGCTTTCTTT.